One sample yielded the 30 T cell receptor beta chains listed below, sequenced in a study of persistence of HIV-infected CD4 T cells (dated by TCRdb to the early 2020s). The immunoSEQ hsTCRB assay version 4 in survey mode was used to sequence TCRbeta repertoires from genomic DNA. TCRdb's version of the immuneACCESS table is confined to in-frame rearrangements and falls short of the full clone set. An unresolved V gene accounts for under half of the shortfall where checked; the remainder is of unknown origin. Present in this sample are over 25,000 clones, 65% to 90% of which were seen just once. 0.86% of the sample rests with the top ten. What this sample's treatment or condition label stands for: suppressive antiretroviral therapy. Lysates of CMV-infected fibroblasts at about 9.3 ug/mL were used to stimulate the cells. Memory CD4+ T cells that did not respond, being CD40L-negative, CD69-negative and CD45RO-high, were sorted as memory populations depleted of antigen-responding cells.

These receptors lack a known antigen. This material consisted of CD4+ T cells sorted from PBMCs after roughly 17-hour stimulation, taken from a patient who received antiretroviral therapy. In the paper's terms, the cell subset or site label means: CD40L-CD69- CD45RO-high memory CD4 T cells not responding to CMV lysate. Receptors were obtained from an adult man with HIV who was CMV-seropositive.

The chain links TRBV28 to TRBJ1-5, with 7 bases that match TRBD1. This CDR3 contains 14 residues. From germline, CDR1 is MDHEN and CDR2 SYDVKM. The V and J ends lost 6 bases and 7 bases, in that order; junction bases with no gene match: 9. CDR3 sequence (DNA): TGTGCCAGCAGATGGCGACAGGGCAGCCAGCCCCAGCATTTT. Its translation is CASRWRQGSQPQHF.

The chain couples TRBV7-9 to TRBJ2-1; 7 positions agree with TRBD2. Germline loops: CDR1 SEHNR, CDR2 FQNEAQ (reference sequence). This CDR3 contains 19 residues. Trimming removed 3 bases from V and 1 base from J; junction bases left unmatched: 15. CDR3 sequence reads: CASSLPRESAGVSYNEQFF. The CDR3 region has the DNA TGTGCCAGCAGCTTGCCCCGGGAAAGCGCGGGAGTATCCTACAATGAGCAGTTCTTC.

Only one count was recorded for this clone. This sequence joins TRBV18 and TRBJ2-5, with D uncertain. This CDR3 is 11 amino acids long. The germline CDR1 and CDR2 sequences are KGHSH and LQKENI. V gave up 6 bases and J gave up 1 base, with 3 bases separating them. CDR3 bases: TGTGCCAGCTCCATCCAAGAGACCCAGTACTTC. It codes for CASSIQETQYF.

This clone came up once. The J gene is TRBJ2-1, the V gene TRBV9; 10 nucleotides line up with TRBD1. V was clipped by 4 bases and J by 4 bases; unmatched bases: 2. CDR1 SGDLS and CDR2 YYNGEE come from the germline V gene. CDR3 size: 14 residues. The CDR3 nucleotides are TGTGCCAGCAGCCAGGGACAGGGGTACAATGAGCAGTTCTTC. Translation: CASSQGQGYNEQFF.

CDR3 bases: TGTGCCAGCAGCGTAGGGAGCAGGGGGACCTACGAGCAGTACTTC. This codes for CASSVGSRGTYEQYF. This chain uses TRBV9 with TRBJ2-7, with 7 bases fitting TRBD1. Per the germline V gene, CDR1 is SGDLS and CDR2 is YYNGEE. Germline trimming cut 0 bases from V and 2 bases from J; bases unmatched to any gene: 5. The CDR3 extends over 15 amino acids.

The CDR3 here is CASRPRGSTEAFF. In DNA, the CDR3 is TGTGCCAGTAGACCCCGCGGGTCCACTGAAGCTTTCTTT. The chain is built from TRBV19 and TRBJ1-1; D gene unclear. The CDR3 spans 13 residues. The germline V and J ends were trimmed by 6 bases and 4 bases, with 12 bases remaining between them. Germline CDR1 is LNHDA and CDR2 is SQIVND (reference sequence).

This chain links TRBV6-5 with TRBJ2-7; 8 bases fit TRBD1. The junction had 6 bases not matched to a gene; V was cut back by 7 bases and J by 4 bases. Germline loops: CDR1 MNHEY, CDR2 SVGAGI. The length of the CDR3 is 13 residues. The CDR3 DNA reads as TGTGCCAGCAAACTACAGGGGGGTTACGAGCAGTACTTC. This translates into CASKLQGGYEQYF.

J is TRBJ1-5 and V is TRBV7-2; D call uncertain. V lost 3 bases to trimming and J lost 0 bases, with 12 bases between them. Germline lookup yields CDR1 SGHTA and CDR2 FQGNSA. CDR3 length equals 16 residues. CDR3: CASSFNSFYSNQPQHF. The DNA of the CDR3 is TGTGCCAGCAGCTTTAACAGCTTCTATAGCAATCAGCCCCAGCATTTT.

The chain employs TRBV14 and TRBJ2-7; D is unresolved. The V gene lost 6 bases and the J gene lost 0 bases, with 9 bases spanning the gap. This CDR3 region has 13 residues. Germline loops: CDR1 SGHDN, CDR2 FVKESK. CDR3 nucleotides: TGTGCCAGCAGTCTACTGGGCTCCTACGAGCAGTACTTC. Translating it yields CASSLLGSYEQYF.

V usage is TRBV15 and J usage is TRBJ2-5; 9 bases line up with TRBD1. CDR3 length equals 16 residues. J was trimmed by 5 bases and V by 5 bases; bases with no gene match: 12. The germline gives CDR1 LNHNV, CDR2 YYDKDF (reference sequence). The CDR3 protein is CATSGPYRGREETQYF. The CDR3 nucleotides read TGTGCCACCAGCGGGCCTTACAGGGGGCGCGAGGAGACCCAGTACTTC.

The rearrangement uses TRBV28 and TRBJ1-1; D might be TRBD1 (5 bases). The CDR3 length is 15 residues. V was cut by 1 base and J by 1 base, with 10 bases left in between. Looked up from germline, CDR1 is MDHEN and CDR2 is SYDVKM. DNA for the CDR3: TGTGCCAGCAGTTTATTGGGGGGTAGGAACACTGAAGCTTTCTTT. It translates to CASSLLGGRNTEAFF.

V usage is TRBV5-1 and J usage is TRBJ1-1, with D unresolved. The CDR3 totals 11 residues. V dropped 0 bases and J dropped 5 bases, with 2 bases sitting between them. Germline V gene sequence: CDR1 SGHRS, CDR2 YFSETQ. CDR3 sequence: CASSLGTEAFF. The CDR3 coding sequence is TGCGCCAGCAGCTTGGGGACTGAAGCTTTCTTT.

The chain has TRBV5-1 and TRBJ2-2; 8 bases map to TRBD1. The trim removed 2 bases at V and 7 bases at J, leaving 7 bases unmatched. The CDR3 extends over 15 amino acids. Germline V CDR1 and CDR2: SGHRS, YFSETQ. The CDR3 DNA reads as TGCGCCAGCAGCTTTCGGACAGGGTCGAACGGGGAGCTGTTTTTT. It is translated as CASSFRTGSNGELFF.

The CDR3, as DNA: TGTGCCAGCAGCTCGATAGCGGGCAGCTCTGGAAACACCATATATTTT. Residues: CASSSIAGSSGNTIYF. The rearrangement joins TRBV7-9 to TRBJ1-3; D not resolved. The length of the CDR3 is 16 residues. V was cut by 4 bases and J by 0 bases, with 13 bases left in between. CDR1 and CDR2 (germline): SEHNR, FQNEAQ (reference sequence).

V usage is TRBV27 and J usage is TRBJ2-7; D is perhaps TRBD1 (6 bases). The V end lost 6 bases, the J end lost 3 bases, and 15 bases lay between the germline ends. CDR3 length: 14 residues. Germline CDR1 reads MNHEY; CDR2 reads SMNVEV (reference sequence). CDR3 sequence (DNA): TGTGCCAGCAGGGATTCCGGGACACACTACGAGCAGTACTTC. It is translated as CASRDSGTHYEQYF.

CDR3: CASSSYQGQPGSRPQHF. The DNA for the CDR3 is TGTGCCAGCAGCTCTTATCAAGGACAACCGGGATCAAGGCCCCAGCATTTT. This chain joins TRBV5-6 and TRBJ1-5; D might be TRBD1 (5 bases). Looked up from germline, CDR1 is SGHDT and CDR2 is YYEEEE. The length of the CDR3 is 17 residues. Trimming took 3 bases from V and 9 from J, leaving 25 bases between them.

This clone was counted between two and nine times. The DNA of the CDR3 is TGCAGCGTTGACAAAGCGGGAACCTACAATGAGCAGTTCTTC. Residues: CSVDKAGTYNEQFF. V gene TRBV29-1 combines with J gene TRBJ2-1, with 7 bases that match TRBD2. Germline CDR1 is SQVTM and CDR2 is ANQGSEA. CDR3 size: 14 residues. With 3 bases clipped from V and 2 bases from J, the junction kept 4 bases outside the gene matches.

This clone was detected once. J is TRBJ1-2 and V is TRBV5-1; perhaps TRBD1 as D (6 bases). There are 14 residues in the CDR3. Between the trimmed V and J ends, which lost 4 bases and 3 bases, there was a span of 13 bases. Germline V gene data show CDR1 as SGHRS and CDR2 as YFSETQ. The CDR3 sequence: CASSTWSGDYGYTF. CDR3 DNA sequence: TGCGCCAGCAGCACTTGGTCAGGGGACTATGGCTACACCTTC.

The rearrangement uses TRBV6-2 or TRBV6-3 and TRBJ1-2; D remains ambiguous. Germline V gene data show CDR1 as MNHEY and CDR2 as SVGEGT. The length of the CDR3 is 13 residues. V was trimmed by 6 bases and J by 2 bases, leaving 10 bases between them. CDR3 in amino acids: CASSQAANYGYTF. DNA for the CDR3: TGTGCCAGCAGCCAGGCGGCGAACTATGGCTACACCTTC.

The chain carries TRBV19 and TRBJ2-3; 8 bases agree with TRBD1. V trimming: 4 bases; J trimming: 5 bases; junction bases outside the gene matches: 5. CDR3 length equals 14 residues. The germline V gene encodes CDR1 LNHDA and CDR2 SQIVND (reference sequence). The chain's CDR3 is CASSNQGAGDTQYF. CDR3 sequence (DNA): TGTGCCAGTAGTAACCAGGGGGCTGGAGATACGCAGTATTTT.

The chain carries TRBV3-1 (or the pseudogene TRBV3-2) and TRBJ2-1, with D perhaps assigned TRBD1 or TRBD2 (6 bases each). In germline, CDR1 is LGHDT, CDR2 YNNKEL (reference sequence). The CDR3 covers 15 residues. The V end lost 1 base, the J end lost 8 bases, and 15 bases lay between the germline ends. DNA for the CDR3: TGTGCCAGCAGCCAAGGCGACGGGGGCCGGTATGAGCAGTTCTTC. It codes for CASSQGDGGRYEQFF.

This clone was seen a handful of times. The chain carries TRBV4-2 and TRBJ1-2, with D maybe TRBD1 (6 bases). The ends were cut back, 2 bases at V and 6 bases at J, with 16 bases in the middle. CDR3 length: 15 residues. From germline, CDR1 is LGHNA and CDR2 YNFKEQ. CDR3 coding DNA: TGTGCCAGCAGCCAAACTGTGCAGGGGAAGGATGGCTACACCTTC. Protein product: CASSQTVQGKDGYTF.

J is TRBJ1-5 and V is TRBV19, with D uncertain. This CDR3 contains 14 residues. CDR1 is LNHDA, CDR2 SQIVND, per germline (reference sequence). Trimming shortened V by 7 bases and J by 1 base, and 11 bases separated the two germline ends. The DNA of the CDR3 is TGTGCCAGTATCGGAGAGGGAAGCAATCAGCCCCAGCATTTT. Translated: CASIGEGSNQPQHF.

This chain uses TRBV10-3 with TRBJ2-1; 9 bases fit TRBD2. The CDR3 is 15 residues long. The germline gives CDR1 ENHRY, CDR2 SYGVKD. J lost 9 bases, V lost 4 bases, and 10 bases had no gene match. The CDR3 loop reads CAISVAAGGPSEQFF. Here the CDR3 DNA reads TGTGCCATCAGTGTCGCCGCGGGGGGGCCAAGTGAGCAGTTCTTC.

This clone came up a few times. The rearrangement joins TRBV4-1 to TRBJ1-2; 7 positions agree with TRBD1. J was trimmed by 4 bases and V by 0 bases; bases with no gene match: 2. The CDR3 is made up of 14 amino acids. Germline V gene sequence: CDR1 MGHRA, CDR2 YSYEKL. This CDR3 reads CASSQDRGTYGYTF. The CDR3, as DNA: TGCGCCAGCAGCCAAGACAGGGGGACCTATGGCTACACCTTC.

There are a few counts of this clone. The chain couples TRBV29-1 to TRBJ1-3; D not certain. Germline V gene sequence: CDR1 SQVTM, CDR2 ANQGSEA. This CDR3 contains 12 residues. CDR3 in DNA: TGCGGCGCTGGGTACTCTGGAAACACCATATATTTT. Protein: CGAGYSGNTIYF.

This clone was observed a handful of times. This rearrangement joins TRBV20-1 to TRBJ1-1; weak D call: TRBD1 (5 bases). Germline loops: CDR1 DFQATT, CDR2 SNEGSKA (reference sequence). The V end was cut by 3 bases, the J end by 8 bases, with 16 bases between. The CDR3 is 13 residues long. As DNA, the CDR3 is TGCAGTGCTAGTACCCCGGGCAGGGCAGAAGCTTTCTTT. Its protein is CSASTPGRAEAFF.

V is TRBV5-4 and J is TRBJ2-7; 8 bases map to TRBD1. The junction had 12 bases not matched to a gene; V was cut back by 4 bases and J by 6 bases. Germline CDR1 reads SGHNT; CDR2 reads YYREEE (reference sequence). The CDR3 length is 15 residues. CDR3 nucleotide sequence: TGTGCCAGCAGCCGGGTCCAGGGGGCGATAGGCGAGCAGTACTTC. This codes for CASSRVQGAIGEQYF.

The chain carries TRBV12-3 or TRBV12-4 and TRBJ1-5; unclear D gene. Deletions cut 6 bases from V and 4 bases from J, with 10 bases between. The CDR3 runs 13 residues. The CDR3, as DNA: TGTGCCAGCAGCTTTCATGGAAATCAGCCCCAGCATTTT. It yields the protein CASSFHGNQPQHF.

The CDR3 nucleotides are TGCAGCGTTCCCCGGGGTAGCGGGGTCTACAATGAGCAGTTCTTC. Translated, it gives CSVPRGSGVYNEQFF. The chain links TRBV29-1 to TRBJ2-1; 8 bases agree with TRBD2. The CDR3 spans 15 residues. From germline, CDR1 is SQVTM and CDR2 ANQGSEA. The J segment lost 3 bases and the V segment lost 5 bases, leaving 9 bases of the junction unmatched.